This passage covers 12 T cell receptor beta chains from one sample sequenced in a study of early T cells in non-severe SARS-CoV-2 infection. TCRdb analysed the 5' RACE reads with MiXCR anew, one entry per CDR3 protein. The sample has tens of thousands of distinct CDR3 sequences; around 5% are singletons. Sequenced input: whole blood. The receptors come from an adult who was a healthcare worker with PCR-confirmed SARS-CoV-2 infection or an uninfected control (not recorded which).

In its sample, this clonotype was seen many times. The chain is built from TRBV11-2 and TRBJ2-7; TRBD2 agrees at 9 bases. The J segment lost 3 bases and the V segment lost 5 bases, leaving 11 bases of the junction unmatched. The CDR3 consists of 16 residues. Germline V gene data show CDR1 as SGHAT and CDR2 as FQNNGV. CDR3 protein: CASSDQGLAGFYEQYF. In DNA form, the CDR3 reads TGTGCCAGCAGCGACCAAGGGCTAGCGGGATTCTACGAGCAGTACTTC.

With respect to this clonotype: A much larger clone lies one base from this, so it may be a read error. The rearrangement uses TRBV7-8 and TRBJ2-1; no definite D call. Germline V gene sequence: CDR1 SGHVS, CDR2 FQNEAQ. The CDR3 extends over 15 amino acids. The V end lost 1 base, the J end lost 6 bases, and 13 bases lay between the germline ends. The CDR3 spells CASSLELNTCNEQFF. DNA of the CDR3: TGTGCCAGCAGCTTAGAACTGAACACGTGCAATGAGCAGTTCTTC.

This clonotype was seen many times. This chain uses TRBV5-1 with TRBJ2-5, with TRBD1 matching 8 bases. Germline lookup yields CDR1 SGHRS and CDR2 YFSETQ. V lost 4 bases and J lost 4; bases outside the gene matches: 12. This CDR3 region has 16 residues. CDR3 bases: TGCGCCAGCAGCCACTCCCCCACAGGGGGTACAGAGACCCAGTACTTC. Its protein is CASSHSPTGGTETQYF.

Only a few counts were recorded for this clonotype. The V call is TRBV7-6, the J call TRBJ2-7; no clear D gene. The CDR3 is 12 residues long. Germline V gene sequence: CDR1 SGHVS, CDR2 FNYEAQ. Trimming shortened V by 1 base and J by 9 bases, and 10 bases separated the two germline ends. This CDR3 is CASSLGPPPQYF. CDR3 DNA: TGTGCCAGCAGCTTAGGACCCCCCCCGCAGTACTTC.

This clonotype has ten or more counts. The chain combines TRBV7-2 with TRBJ1-2, with no clear D. The CDR3 length is 12 residues. Deletions cut 5 bases from V and 0 bases from J, with 4 bases between. Germline CDR1 is SGHTA and CDR2 is FQGNSA. CDR3 in amino acids: CASSLANYGYTF. The CDR3 nucleotides are TGTGCCAGCAGCCTGGCTAACTATGGCTACACCTTC.

This clonotype was seen many times. This rearrangement joins TRBV2 to TRBJ2-1, with D unresolved. The V end was cut by 6 bases, the J end by 5 bases, with 17 bases between. This CDR3 has 15 amino acids. Germline V gives CDR1 SNHLY, CDR2 FYNNEI. DNA for the CDR3: TGTGCCAGCAGGCGTAGTGCCCAAGGACACAATGAGCAGTTCTTC. This translates into CASRRSAQGHNEQFF.

The chain is built from TRBV12-5 and TRBJ1-2, with TRBD1 matching over 9 bases. Losses at the gene ends were 2 bases for V and 8 bases for J; bases not matched to a gene: 6. Germline V gives CDR1 LGHNT, CDR2 FRNRAP. This CDR3 comprises 14 residues. CDR3 protein: CASGLRTGAGGYTF. CDR3 in DNA: TGTGCTAGTGGTTTGCGGACAGGGGCGGGAGGCTACACCTTC.

This clonotype was detected many times. CDR3 in amino acids: CASSPPGAYEQYF. The CDR3 DNA follows: TGTGCCAGCTCACCACCCGGAGCCTACGAGCAGTACTTC. The V gene is TRBV18, the J gene TRBJ2-7; D gene unclear. Germline V gene sequence: CDR1 KGHSH, CDR2 LQKENI. Trimming shortened V by 0 bases and J by 2 bases, and 5 bases separated the two germline ends. CDR3 length: 13 amino acids.

The chain employs TRBV30 and TRBJ2-1; 8 bases match TRBD2. V lost 1 base, J lost 7 bases, and 15 bases stayed unmatched. CDR3 length: 17 residues. From germline, CDR1 is GTSNPN and CDR2 SVGIG (reference sequence). The DNA for the CDR3 is TGTGCCTGGAGTGCCGCCCCCGGGACTAGTGCTTTGAATGAGCAGTTCTTC. Protein sequence: CAWSAAPGTSALNEQFF.

Many counts were recorded for this clonotype. V gene TRBV6-4 combines with J gene TRBJ2-6; 10 bases fit TRBD1. This CDR3 is built from 16 residues. With 6 bases clipped from V and 4 bases from J, the junction kept 6 bases outside the gene matches. Germline-derived CDR1 and CDR2 are MRHNA and SNTAGT. Here the CDR3 reads CASSPGTGAGANVLTF. In nucleotides, the CDR3 is TGTGCCAGCAGCCCGGGGACAGGGGCCGGGGCCAACGTCCTGACTTTC.

The rearrangement links TRBV19 to TRBJ2-5; no clear D gene. CDR3 length: 10 residues. Looked up from germline, CDR1 is LNHDA and CDR2 is SQIVND (reference sequence). V was clipped by 10 bases and J by 4 bases, with 7 bases between them. CDR3 sequence (DNA): TGTGCCACTCGAGGAGAGACCCAGTACTTC. Amino acid sequence: CATRGETQYF. Together with reference TRBV19 and TRBJ2-5, the CDR3 gives the full variable domain: DGGITQSPKYLFRKEGQNVTLSCEQNLNHDAMYWYRQDPGQGLRLIYYSQIVNDFQKGDIAEGYSVSREKKESFPLTVTSAQKNPTAFYLCATRGETQYFGPGTRLLVL.

The V call is TRBV27, the J call TRBJ2-7; D uncertain. The germline V and J ends were trimmed by 2 bases and 3 bases, with 11 bases remaining between them. The V gene's germline CDR1 is MNHEY and CDR2 SMNVEV (reference sequence). CDR3 length equals 14 residues. In DNA form, the CDR3 reads TGTGCCAGCAGTTTAACTTACAGAGACTACGAGCAGTACTTC. Amino acid sequence: CASSLTYRDYEQYF.